The 22 T cell receptor beta chains reported below all come from one sample, sequenced in a study of blood T cells in healthy people across ages. Through a sample-barcoded 5' primer and a J-beta primer mix, a second PCR was run for about 6 to 11 cycles. TCRdb recomputed calls from the 5' RACE reads with MiXCR, one row per CDR3 protein. Found here are hundreds of thousands of distinct CDR3 sequences, approximately 59% of them singletons; the top ten hold approximately 30%. Sample: blood. The receptors were sampled from a man aged 25 to 45 in good health.

The chain links TRBV6-2 or TRBV6-3 to TRBJ2-5; the match to TRBD1 covers 9 bases. The CDR3 contains 18 residues. Trimming took 6 bases from V and 6 from J; bases not matched to a gene: 20. The germline gives CDR1 MNHEY, CDR2 SVGEGT. The CDR3 is CASSDGGLRDRVMKTQYF. In nucleotides, the CDR3 is TGTGCCAGCAGCGACGGAGGGCTCCGGGACAGGGTCATGAAGACCCAGTACTTC.

The J gene is TRBJ1-6, the V gene TRBV6-2 or TRBV6-3; a weak D match, TRBD1 (6 bases). The germline CDR1 and CDR2 sequences are MNHEY and SVGEGT. The germline V and J ends were trimmed by 5 bases and 8 bases, with 13 bases remaining between them. This CDR3 is 14 amino acids long. CDR3 sequence: CASSKGQYHSPLHF. The CDR3 DNA is TGTGCCAGCAGTAAAGGACAGTATCATTCACCCCTCCACTTT.

DNA of the CDR3: TGTGCCAGCAGTCCTACCCCGGGACTAGCGGGGGGCCAAGAGACCCAGTACTTC. Amino acids: CASSPTPGLAGGQETQYF. The chain employs TRBV27 and TRBJ2-5; 15 bases match TRBD2. Germline V gives CDR1 MNHEY, CDR2 SMNVEV (reference sequence). J was trimmed by 1 base and V by 5 bases; bases with no gene match: 8. There are 18 residues in the CDR3.

The chain links TRBV3-1 to TRBJ1-4; tentative D call: TRBD1 (5 bases). Germline V gene data show CDR1 as LGHDT and CDR2 as YNNKEL (reference sequence). The V gene lost 7 bases and the J gene lost 6 bases, with 18 bases spanning the gap. The CDR3 has 15 amino acids. In DNA form, the CDR3 reads TGTGCCAGCAAGCAACCCGGGACCGGGGATGAAAAACTGTTTTTT. Translated: CASKQPGTGDEKLFF.

V usage is TRBV15 and J usage is TRBJ1-2, with 11 bases fitting TRBD1. This CDR3 has 16 residues. V lost 0 bases to trimming and J lost 8 bases; unmatched junction nucleotides: 8. Germline CDR1 is LNHNV and CDR2 is YYDKDF (reference sequence). The CDR3: CATSRDSGQGAWGYTF. DNA of the CDR3: TGTGCCACCAGCAGAGATAGCGGACAGGGGGCGTGGGGCTACACCTTC. The full variable domain, rest sourced from reference TRBV15 and TRBJ1-2, is DAMVIQNPRYQVTQFGKPVTLSCSQTLNHNVMYWYQQKSSQAPKLLFHYYDKDFNNEADTPDNFQSRRPNTSFCFLDIRSPGLGDTAMYLCATSRDSGQGAWGYTFGSGTRLTVV.

The V call is TRBV27, the J call TRBJ2-3; D perhaps matches TRBD1 (6 bases). Trimming pared 6 bases from V and 4 bases from J, leaving 14 bases between. CDR3 length equals 14 residues. Per the germline V gene, CDR1 is MNHEY and CDR2 is SMNVEV (reference sequence). The CDR3 spells CASRKDSPPDTQYF. CDR3 bases: TGTGCCAGCAGAAAGGACAGTCCGCCAGATACGCAGTATTTT.

The chain recombines TRBV6-1 with TRBJ2-3, with 9 bases lining up with TRBD2. CDR1 is MNHNS, CDR2 SASEGT, per germline. The CDR3 is 15 residues long. The ends lost 5 bases at V and 2 bases at J; junction bases unmatched: 5. The CDR3 sequence is CASSKGLAVTDTQYF. For the CDR3, the DNA is TGTGCCAGCAGTAAGGGACTAGCAGTCACAGATACGCAGTATTTT.

This rearrangement joins TRBV11-1 to TRBJ2-7; a possible D gene is TRBD1 (5 bases). The length of the CDR3 is 15 residues. Trimming left V 3 bases short and J 2 bases short, with 14 bases between. The germline V gene encodes CDR1 SGHAT and CDR2 FQDESV (reference sequence). The CDR3 nucleotides are TGTGCCAGCAGCTTGAGATCGACAGAAGCCTACGAGCAGTACTTC. It yields the protein CASSLRSTEAYEQYF. The complete variable domain, with remaining parts taken from reference TRBV11-1 and TRBJ2-7, reads EAEVAQSPRYKITEKSQAVAFWCDPISGHATLYWYRQILGQGPELLVQFQDESVVDDSQLPKDRFSAERLKGVDSTLKIQPAELGDSAMYLCASSLRSTEAYEQYFGPGTRLTVT.

In this sample, this clonotype turned up a few times. The rearrangement joins TRBV6-5 to TRBJ2-7; 8 bases map to TRBD1. The CDR3 length is 15 residues. With 3 bases clipped from V and 6 bases from J, the junction kept 10 bases outside the gene matches. Germline V gene data show CDR1 as MNHEY and CDR2 as SVGAGI. The CDR3 sequence is CASSYSPRGLGEQYF. CDR3 coding DNA: TGTGCCAGCAGTTATTCCCCCAGGGGGCTGGGCGAGCAGTACTTC.

This clonotype was found a few times. This chain uses TRBV4-2 with TRBJ2-5, with D possibly being TRBD2 (6 bases). V was shortened by 1 base and J by 2 bases, with 14 bases between the two germline ends. This CDR3 is 16 amino acids long. Germline V gene data show CDR1 as LGHNA and CDR2 as YNFKEQ. CDR3 DNA: TGTGCCAGCAGCCAAGTGTCCAATAGCGGTCAAGAGACCCAGTACTTC. Translating it yields CASSQVSNSGQETQYF.

The V gene is TRBV21-1, the J gene TRBJ1-2. TRBV21-1 counts as a pseudogene. The CDR3 length is 11 residues. The CDR3 is CASSSPYGYTF. CDR3 coding DNA: TGTGCCAGCAGCTCCCCCTATGGCTACACCTTC.

This chain connects TRBV29-1 to TRBJ2-5, with 15 bases lining up with TRBD2. CDR3 size: 18 residues. J lost 1 base, V lost 3 bases, and 9 bases had no gene match. Germline values: CDR1 SQVTM, CDR2 ANQGSEA. CDR3 coding DNA: TGCAGCGTTGATGGACTAGCGGGGGGGCCTTCGTTCCAAGAGACCCAGTACTTC. This sequence encodes CSVDGLAGGPSFQETQYF. The complete variable domain, with remaining parts taken from reference TRBV29-1 and TRBJ2-5, reads SAVISQKPSRDICQRGTSLTIQCQVDSQVTMMFWYRQQPGQSLTLIATANQGSEATYESGFVIDKFPISRPNLTFSTLTVSNMSPEDSSIYLCSVDGLAGGPSFQETQYFGPGTRLLVL.

CDR3 DNA sequence: TGCGCCAGCAGCTCAAACCCTTCTGTACACGGAAGCACAGATACGCAGTATTTT. Residues: CASSSNPSVHGSTDTQYF. V usage is TRBV5-1 and J usage is TRBJ2-3; no clear D gene. CDR3 length equals 18 residues. Trimming pared 3 bases from V and 0 bases from J, leaving 20 bases between. Germline V CDR1 and CDR2: SGHRS, YFSETQ.

The V call is TRBV5-1, the J call TRBJ2-3; D remains unclear. With 4 bases removed from V and 4 bases from J, the gap between germline ends came to 10 bases. This CDR3 is built from 13 residues. Germline-derived CDR1 and CDR2 are SGHRS and YFSETQ. DNA of the CDR3: TGCGCCAGCAGCGTGGTGGCCCCAGATACGCAGTATTTT. Its protein is CASSVVAPDTQYF.

The gene calls are TRBV5-6 and TRBJ2-5; D gene unclear. V dropped 0 bases and J dropped 2 bases, with 17 bases sitting between them. The CDR3 is made up of 17 amino acids. Germline V CDR1 and CDR2: SGHDT, YYEEEE. In DNA, the CDR3 is TGTGCCAGCAGCTTGGGGTTAGACTGGGCCTTACAAGAGACCCAGTACTTC. It specifies CASSLGLDWALQETQYF.

V is TRBV20-1 and J is TRBJ1-5; TRBD1 agrees at 7 bases. Germline V lookup: CDR1 DFQATT, CDR2 SNEGSKA (reference sequence). The CDR3 runs to 14 residues. Trimming removed 3 bases from V and 5 bases from J; junction bases left unmatched: 7. DNA for the CDR3: TGCAGTGCTAGCCGGGACAGCAGATATCAGCCCCAGCATTTT. Translating it yields CSASRDSRYQPQHF.

This chain connects TRBV7-9 to TRBJ2-7, with TRBD2 matching over 10 bases. Germline trimming cut 8 bases from V and 4 bases from J; bases unmatched to any gene: 8. CDR3 length equals 14 residues. From germline, CDR1 is SEHNR and CDR2 FQNEAQ (reference sequence). The CDR3 is CASSGASGGYEQYF. The CDR3, as DNA: TGTGCCAGCTCCGGGGCTAGCGGGGGATACGAGCAGTACTTC.

The V call is TRBV7-2, the J call TRBJ2-1; no firm D call. V was trimmed by 5 bases and J by 4 bases, leaving 12 bases between them. The germline CDR1 and CDR2 sequences are SGHTA and FQGNSA. The CDR3 is made up of 14 amino acids. The CDR3 loop reads CASSPPPEYNEQFF. CDR3 sequence (DNA): TGTGCCAGCAGCCCACCCCCGGAGTACAATGAGCAGTTCTTC.

There are a few counts of this clonotype. The rearrangement joins TRBV29-1 to TRBJ1-2, with 7 bases identical to TRBD1. CDR3 length: 14 residues. V lost 3 bases, J lost 2 bases, and 6 bases stayed unmatched. Germline V gives CDR1 SQVTM, CDR2 ANQGSEA. CDR3 nucleotide sequence: TGCAGCGTTGAGTCGATAGGGGGCAACTATGGCTACACCTTC. Its translation is CSVESIGGNYGYTF.

J is TRBJ2-1 and V is TRBV12-3 or TRBV12-4, with TRBD2 identical over 7 bases. With 6 bases clipped from V and 9 bases from J, the junction kept 14 bases outside the gene matches. This CDR3 contains 15 residues. CDR3 amino acids: CASSWSGVQFSEQFF. CDR3 nucleotide sequence: TGTGCCAGCAGCTGGAGCGGGGTACAATTCAGTGAGCAGTTCTTC.

The chain joins TRBV19 to TRBJ1-5; D possibly corresponds to TRBD1 (6 bases). Germline-derived CDR1 and CDR2 are LNHDA and SQIVND (reference sequence). Trimming removed 5 bases at V and 2 bases at J, with 16 bases between. CDR3 size: 16 residues. CDR3 protein: CASSGPQGFGNQPQHF. Written as DNA, the CDR3 is TGTGCCAGTAGTGGCCCACAGGGATTTGGCAATCAGCCCCAGCATTTT.

As to this clonotype: An end of the junction differs from the germline gene, which may be a read error. V and J are TRBV29-1 and TRBJ2-3, with D uncertain. Germline CDR1 reads SQVTM; CDR2 reads ANQGSEA. The CDR3 spans 14 residues. CDR3 amino acids: CSVERTASTDTRYF. For the CDR3, the DNA is TGCAGCGTTGAACGGACGGCCAGCACAGATACGCGGTATTTT.